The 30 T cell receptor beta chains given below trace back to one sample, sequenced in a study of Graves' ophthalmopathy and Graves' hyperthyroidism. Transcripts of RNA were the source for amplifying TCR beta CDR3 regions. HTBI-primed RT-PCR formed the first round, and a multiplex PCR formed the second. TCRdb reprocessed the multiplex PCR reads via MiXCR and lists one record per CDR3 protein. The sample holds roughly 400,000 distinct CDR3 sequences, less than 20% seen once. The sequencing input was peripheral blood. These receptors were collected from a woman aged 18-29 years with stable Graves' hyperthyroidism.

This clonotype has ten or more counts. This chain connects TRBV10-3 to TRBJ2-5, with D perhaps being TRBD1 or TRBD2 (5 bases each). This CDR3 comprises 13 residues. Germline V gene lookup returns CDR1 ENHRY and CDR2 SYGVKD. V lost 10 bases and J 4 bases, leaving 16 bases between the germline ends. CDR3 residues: CATRGADLETQYF. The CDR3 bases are TGTGCCACGAGAGGGGCGGATTTAGAGACCCAGTACTTC.

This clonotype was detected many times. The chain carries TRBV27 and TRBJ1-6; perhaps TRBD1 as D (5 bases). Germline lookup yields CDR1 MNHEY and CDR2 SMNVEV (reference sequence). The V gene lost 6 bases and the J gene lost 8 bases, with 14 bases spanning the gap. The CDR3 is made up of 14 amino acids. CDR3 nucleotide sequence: TGTGCCAGCAGCCTGGGGGGGTTAGATTCACCCCTCCACTTT. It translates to CASSLGGLDSPLHF.

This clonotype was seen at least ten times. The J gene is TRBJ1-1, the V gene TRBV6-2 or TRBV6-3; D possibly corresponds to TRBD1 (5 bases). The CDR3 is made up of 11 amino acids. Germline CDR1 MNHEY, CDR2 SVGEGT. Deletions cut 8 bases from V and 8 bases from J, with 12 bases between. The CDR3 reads CASSGSFEAFF. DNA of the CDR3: TGTGCCAGCTCAGGGTCTTTCGAAGCTTTCTTT.

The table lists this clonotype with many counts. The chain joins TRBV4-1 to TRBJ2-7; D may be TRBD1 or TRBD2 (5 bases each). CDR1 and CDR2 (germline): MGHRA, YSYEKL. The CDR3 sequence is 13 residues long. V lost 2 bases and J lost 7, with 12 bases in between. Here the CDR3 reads CASSQPLGGEQYF. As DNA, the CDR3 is TGCGCCAGCAGCCAACCCCTTGGGGGTGAGCAGTACTTC.

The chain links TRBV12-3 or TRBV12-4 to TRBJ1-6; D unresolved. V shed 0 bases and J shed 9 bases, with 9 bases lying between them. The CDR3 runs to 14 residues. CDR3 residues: CASSLAPGSSPLHF. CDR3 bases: TGTGCCAGCAGTTTAGCCCCGGGGAGTTCACCCCTCCACTTT.

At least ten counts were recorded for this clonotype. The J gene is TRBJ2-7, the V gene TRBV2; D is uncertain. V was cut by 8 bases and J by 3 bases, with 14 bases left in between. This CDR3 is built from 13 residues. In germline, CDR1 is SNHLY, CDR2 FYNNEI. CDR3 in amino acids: CASVDHPIYEQYF. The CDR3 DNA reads TGTGCCAGCGTCGACCACCCCATCTACGAGCAGTACTTC.

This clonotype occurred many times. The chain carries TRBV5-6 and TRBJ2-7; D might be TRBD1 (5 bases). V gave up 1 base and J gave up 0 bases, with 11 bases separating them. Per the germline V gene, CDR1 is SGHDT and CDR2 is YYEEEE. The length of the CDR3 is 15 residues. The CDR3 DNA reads TGTGCCAGCAGCTTGACAGGCGTATACTCCTACGAGCAGTACTTC. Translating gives CASSLTGVYSYEQYF.

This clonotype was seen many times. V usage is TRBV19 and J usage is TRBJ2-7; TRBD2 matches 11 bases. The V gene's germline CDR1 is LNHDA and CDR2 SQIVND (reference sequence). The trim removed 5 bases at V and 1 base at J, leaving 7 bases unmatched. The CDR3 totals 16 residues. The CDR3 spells CASSATGTSGSYEQYF. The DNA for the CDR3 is TGTGCCAGTAGTGCGACCGGGACTAGCGGTTCCTACGAGCAGTACTTC.

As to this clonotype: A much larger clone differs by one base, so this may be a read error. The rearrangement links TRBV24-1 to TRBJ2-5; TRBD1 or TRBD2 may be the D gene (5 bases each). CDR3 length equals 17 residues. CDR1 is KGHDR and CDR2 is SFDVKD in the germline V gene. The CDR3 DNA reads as TGTGTCACCAGTGATTTGGCGTCTTCAGGGAGCGGAGAGACCCAGTACTTC. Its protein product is CVTSDLASSGSGETQYF.

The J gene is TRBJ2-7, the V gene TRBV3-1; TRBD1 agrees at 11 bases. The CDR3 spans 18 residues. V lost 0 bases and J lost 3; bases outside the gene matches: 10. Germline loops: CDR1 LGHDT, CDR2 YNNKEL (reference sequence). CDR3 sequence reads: CASSQDIGWGQGVYEQYF. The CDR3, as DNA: TGTGCCAGCAGCCAAGATATCGGTTGGGGACAGGGGGTCTACGAGCAGTACTTC.

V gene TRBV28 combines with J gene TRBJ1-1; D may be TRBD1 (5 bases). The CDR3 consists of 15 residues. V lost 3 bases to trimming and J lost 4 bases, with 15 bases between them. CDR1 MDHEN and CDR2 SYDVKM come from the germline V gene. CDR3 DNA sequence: TGTGCCAGCAGTTTTGTTGGGGCGAGGGCCACTGAAGCTTTCTTT. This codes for CASSFVGARATEAFF.

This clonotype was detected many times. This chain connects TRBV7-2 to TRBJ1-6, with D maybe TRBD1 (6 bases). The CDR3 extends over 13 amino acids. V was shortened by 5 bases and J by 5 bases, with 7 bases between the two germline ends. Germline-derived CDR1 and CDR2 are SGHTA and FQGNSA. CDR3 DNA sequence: TGTGCCAGCAGCCGGGACAATAATTCACCCCTCCACTTT. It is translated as CASSRDNNSPLHF.

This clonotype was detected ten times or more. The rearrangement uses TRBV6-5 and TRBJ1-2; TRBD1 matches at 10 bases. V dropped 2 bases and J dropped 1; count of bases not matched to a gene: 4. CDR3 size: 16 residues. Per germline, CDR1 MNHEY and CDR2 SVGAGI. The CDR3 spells CASSYGQGGINYGYTF. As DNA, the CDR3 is TGTGCCAGCAGTTACGGACAGGGGGGAATTAACTATGGCTACACCTTC.

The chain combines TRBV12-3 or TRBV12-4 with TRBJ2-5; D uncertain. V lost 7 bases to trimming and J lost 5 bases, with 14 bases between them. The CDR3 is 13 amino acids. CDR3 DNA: TGTGCCAGCACCCGCAGGTCGAGGGAGACCCAGTACTTC. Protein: CASTRRSRETQYF.

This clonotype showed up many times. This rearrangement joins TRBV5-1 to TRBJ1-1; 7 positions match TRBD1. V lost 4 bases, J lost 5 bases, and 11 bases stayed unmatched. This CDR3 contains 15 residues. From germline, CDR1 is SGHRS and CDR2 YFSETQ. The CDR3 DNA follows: TGCGCCAGCAGCAAAGACAGGGCGGAAGGGACTGAAGCTTTCTTT. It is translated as CASSKDRAEGTEAFF.

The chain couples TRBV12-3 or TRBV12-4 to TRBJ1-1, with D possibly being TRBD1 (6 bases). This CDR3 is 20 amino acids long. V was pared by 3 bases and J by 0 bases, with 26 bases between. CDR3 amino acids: CASSLWGPVTGRDMNTEAFF. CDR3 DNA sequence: TGTGCCAGCAGTTTGTGGGGGCCGGTAACAGGGCGAGATATGAACACTGAAGCTTTCTTT.

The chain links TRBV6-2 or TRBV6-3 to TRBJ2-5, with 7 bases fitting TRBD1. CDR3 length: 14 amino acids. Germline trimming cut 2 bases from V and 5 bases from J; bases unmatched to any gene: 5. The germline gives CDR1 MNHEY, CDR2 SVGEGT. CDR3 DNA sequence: TGTGCCAGCAGTTACCCGGACAGGAGGGAGACCCAGTACTTC. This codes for CASSYPDRRETQYF.

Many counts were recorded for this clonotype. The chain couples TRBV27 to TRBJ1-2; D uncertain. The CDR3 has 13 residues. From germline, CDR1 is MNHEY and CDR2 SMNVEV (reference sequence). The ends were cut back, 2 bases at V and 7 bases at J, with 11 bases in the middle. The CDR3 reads CASSLGPAGGYTF. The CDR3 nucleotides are TGTGCCAGCAGTTTAGGGCCGGCGGGTGGCTACACCTTC.

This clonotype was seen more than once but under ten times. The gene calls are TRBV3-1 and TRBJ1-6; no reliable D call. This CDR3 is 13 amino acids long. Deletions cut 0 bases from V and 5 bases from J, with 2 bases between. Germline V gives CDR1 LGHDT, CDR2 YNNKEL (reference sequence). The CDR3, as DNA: TGTGCCAGCAGCCAAGATCATAATTCACCCCTCCACTTT. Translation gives CASSQDHNSPLHF. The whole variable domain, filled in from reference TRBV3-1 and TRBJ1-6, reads DTAVSQTPKYLVTQMGNDKSIKCEQNLGHDTMYWYKQDSKKFLKIMFSYNNKELIINETVPNRFSPKSPDKAHLNLHINSLELGDSAVYFCASSQDHNSPLHFGNGTRLTVT.

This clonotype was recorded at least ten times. The CDR3 loop is CATSRDYRSDSPLHF. The CDR3 coding sequence is TGTGCCACCAGCAGAGATTACCGGTCCGATTCACCCCTCCACTTT. This chain uses TRBV15 with TRBJ1-6, with D unclear. Trimming cost V 0 bases and J 8 bases, with 11 bases left between them. The CDR3 totals 15 residues. Germline values: CDR1 LNHNV, CDR2 YYDKDF (reference sequence).

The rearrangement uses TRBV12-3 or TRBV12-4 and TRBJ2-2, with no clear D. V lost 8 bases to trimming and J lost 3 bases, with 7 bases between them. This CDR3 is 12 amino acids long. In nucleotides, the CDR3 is TGTGCCAGCGGCAAGGACACCGGGGAGCTGTTTTTT. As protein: CASGKDTGELFF.

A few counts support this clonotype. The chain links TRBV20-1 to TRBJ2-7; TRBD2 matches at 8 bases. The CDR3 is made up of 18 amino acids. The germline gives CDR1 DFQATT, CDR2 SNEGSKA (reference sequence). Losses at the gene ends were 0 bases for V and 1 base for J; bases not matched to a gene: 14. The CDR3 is CSARDAGGERRGSYEQYF. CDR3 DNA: TGCAGTGCTAGAGATGCGGGGGGCGAGAGACGAGGTTCCTACGAGCAGTACTTC.

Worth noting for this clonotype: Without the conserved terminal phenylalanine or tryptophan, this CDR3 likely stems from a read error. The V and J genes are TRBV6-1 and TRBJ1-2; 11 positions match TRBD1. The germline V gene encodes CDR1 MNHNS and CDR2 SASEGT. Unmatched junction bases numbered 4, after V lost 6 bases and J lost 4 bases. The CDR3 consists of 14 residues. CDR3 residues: CASRAGTGGYGYTL. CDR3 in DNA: TGTGCCAGCAGAGCCGGGACAGGGGGCTATGGCTACACCCTC.

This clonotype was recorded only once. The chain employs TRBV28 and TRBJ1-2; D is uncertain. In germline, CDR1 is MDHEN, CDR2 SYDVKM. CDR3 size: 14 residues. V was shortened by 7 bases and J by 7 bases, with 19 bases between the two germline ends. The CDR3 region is CASTFGRFSGGYTF. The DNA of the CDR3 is TGTGCCAGCACCTTCGGACGGTTTTCTGGTGGCTACACCTTC.

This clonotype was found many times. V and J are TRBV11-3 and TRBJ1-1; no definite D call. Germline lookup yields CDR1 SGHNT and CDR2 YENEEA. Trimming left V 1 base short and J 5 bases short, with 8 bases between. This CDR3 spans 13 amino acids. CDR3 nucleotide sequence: TGTGCCAGCAGCTTAGCCGGGAAAACTGAAGCTTTCTTT. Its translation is CASSLAGKTEAFF.

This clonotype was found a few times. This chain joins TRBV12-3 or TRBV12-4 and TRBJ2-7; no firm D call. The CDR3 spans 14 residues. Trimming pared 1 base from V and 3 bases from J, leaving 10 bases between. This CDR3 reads CASSLVGRNYEQYF. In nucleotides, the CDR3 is TGTGCCAGCAGTTTAGTCGGCAGGAACTACGAGCAGTACTTC.

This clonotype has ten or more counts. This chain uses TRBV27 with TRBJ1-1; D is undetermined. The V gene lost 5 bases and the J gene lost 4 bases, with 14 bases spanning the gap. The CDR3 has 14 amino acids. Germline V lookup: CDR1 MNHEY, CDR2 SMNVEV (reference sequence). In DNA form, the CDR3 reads TGTGCCAGCAGTGACCACCCCCTTAGCACTGAAGCTTTCTTT. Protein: CASSDHPLSTEAFF.

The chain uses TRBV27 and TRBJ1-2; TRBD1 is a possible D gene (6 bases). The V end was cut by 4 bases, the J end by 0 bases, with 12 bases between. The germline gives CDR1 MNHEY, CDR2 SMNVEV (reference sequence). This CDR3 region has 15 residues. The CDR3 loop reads CASSSHRVANYGYTF. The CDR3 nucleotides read TGTGCCAGCAGTTCCCACAGGGTAGCTAACTATGGCTACACCTTC.

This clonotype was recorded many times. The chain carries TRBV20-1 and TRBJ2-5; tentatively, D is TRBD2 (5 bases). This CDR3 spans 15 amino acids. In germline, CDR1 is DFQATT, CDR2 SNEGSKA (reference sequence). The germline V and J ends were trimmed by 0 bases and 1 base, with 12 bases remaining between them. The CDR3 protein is CSARDPWRTQETQYF. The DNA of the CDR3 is TGCAGTGCTAGAGATCCTTGGAGGACCCAAGAGACCCAGTACTTC.

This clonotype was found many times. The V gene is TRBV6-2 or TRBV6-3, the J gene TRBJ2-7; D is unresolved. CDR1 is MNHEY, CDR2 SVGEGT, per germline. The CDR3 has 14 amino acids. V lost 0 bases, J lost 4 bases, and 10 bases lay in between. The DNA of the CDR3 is TGTGCCAGCAGTTACTCACCTATCTCGTACGAGCAGTACTTC. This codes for CASSYSPISYEQYF.